A selection of T cell receptor beta chains follows, all from one sample in a study of T cells in Graves' hyperthyroidism and ophthalmopathy. TCRdb re-called the multiplex PCR reads with MiXCR, one entry per CDR3 protein. In the table there are 750,000 to 900,000 distinct CDR3 sequences, 35% to 45% of which are singletons. Sequenced: blood. The source is a young man with Graves' hyperthyroidism. CDR3s include the opening cysteine and the closing phenylalanine or tryptophan. A D gene is named only where the DNA matches it firmly. Clone size is shown for a subset of rows, as once, few, many or a class of expanded clone.

D | J | V | size | CDR3 | DNA
TRBD1 | TRBJ2-5 | TRBV7-2 | NA | CASSLGTGSAQETQYF | TGTGCCAGCAGCTTAGGGACAGGGAGCGCGCAAGAGACCCAGTACTTC
TRBD2 | TRBJ2-1 | TRBV6-5 | NA | CASRSGTIYNEQFF | TGTGCCAGCAGGTCCGGGACTATCTACAATGAGCAGTTCTTC
TRBD1 | TRBJ2-7 | TRBV20-1 | few | CSVRRRTGDGEQYF | TGCAGTGTACGAAGACGCACAGGGGACGGCGAGCAGTACTTC
NA | TRBJ2-5 | TRBV12-3/TRBV12-4 | once | CASSTHPRRETQYF | TGTGCCAGCAGTACCCACCCCAGGAGAGAGACCCAGTACTTC
NA | TRBJ1-6 | TRBV29-1 | NA | CSMDSSYNSPLHF | TGCAGCATGGACAGCTCCTATAATTCACCCCTCCACTTT
NA | TRBJ1-4 | TRBV12-3/TRBV12-4 | NA | CASSTVRASNEKLFF | TGTGCCAGCAGTACGGTCAGGGCCTCTAATGAAAAACTGTTTTTT
TRBD1 | TRBJ2-3 | TRBV7-2 | NA | CATRRQGRTDTQYF | TGTGCCACCCGCCGACAGGGGCGCACAGATACGCAGTATTTT
NA | TRBJ1-1 | TRBV19 | few | CASSISGGSTEAFF | TGTGCCAGTAGTATATCCGGGGGTAGCACTGAAGCTTTCTTT
TRBD1 | TRBJ1-4 | TRBV20-1 | few | CSAHDRGVGVNEKLFF | TGCAGTGCCCATGACAGGGGGGTCGGCGTAAATGAAAAACTGTTTTTT
NA | TRBJ2-7 | TRBV6-5 | NA | CASSYRVHGEQYF | TGTGCCAGCAGTTACAGGGTCCACGGCGAGCAGTACTTC
NA | TRBJ1-4 | TRBV12-3/TRBV12-4 | many | CASSRDNEKLFF | TGTGCCAGCAGCCGAGATAATGAAAAACTGTTTTTT
NA | TRBJ2-7 | TRBV2 | NA | CASSYEASYERYF | TGTGCCAGCAGTTACGAGGCCAGCTACGAGCGGTACTTC
NA | TRBJ1-1 | TRBV10-3 | NA | CAISGGPSREAFF | TGTGCCATCAGTGGGGGGCCGAGTAGAGAGGCTTTCTTT
NA | TRBJ1-1 | TRBV9 | NA | CASSYNAEAFF | TGTGCCAGCAGTTATAACGCTGAAGCTTTCTTT
NA | TRBJ2-5 | TRBV20-1 | NA | CSAYPGTQETQYF | TGCAGTGCTTATCCGGGAACACAGGAGACCCAGTACTTC
NA | TRBJ1-2 | TRBV2 | NA | CASSVWSLREVTGYTF | TGTGCCAGCAGTGTTTGGTCCCTCAGGGAGGTAACCGGCTACACCTTC
NA | TRBJ1-2 | TRBV20-1 | many | CSARGAPGFGYTF | TGCAGTGCTAGAGGGGCGCCGGGGTTTGGCTACACCTTC
NA | TRBJ2-7 | TRBV3-1 | NA | CASSQDQAGPPFDEQYF | TGTGCCAGCAGCCAAGATCAGGCAGGGCCACCTTTTGACGAGCAGTACTTC
NA | TRBJ2-7 | TRBV20-1 | many | CSARPGHTYEQYF | TGCAGTGCTAGGCCGGGACACACATACGAGCAGTACTTC
NA | TRBJ2-5 | TRBV10-3 | NA | CASSLDEAWETQYF | TGTGCCAGCAGCTTGGATGAGGCTTGGGAGACCCAGTACTTC
NA | TRBJ1-1 | TRBV4-1 | NA | CASSQWEGTEAFF | TGCGCCAGCAGCCAATGGGAAGGAACTGAAGCTTTCTTT
NA | TRBJ2-2 | TRBV9 | many | CASSAGLSGGELFF | TGTGCCAGCAGCGCGGGCCTTTCCGGCGGGGAGCTGTTTTTT
NA | TRBJ2-7 | TRBV9 | NA | CASSPTGTSYEQYF | TGTGCCAGCAGCCCGACCGGGACGTCGTACGAGCAGTACTTC
NA | TRBJ1-4 | TRBV15 | many | CATSRDGQGGEKLFF | TGTGCCACCAGCAGAGACGGGCAGGGCGGCGAAAAACTGTTTTTT
NA | TRBJ2-7 | TRBV4-1 | few | CASSQTEHSYEQYF | TGCGCCAGCAGCCAAACTGAACACTCCTACGAGCAGTACTTC
TRBD2 | TRBJ2-5 | TRBV6-5 | NA | CASGIRGGTVGTQYF | TGTGCCAGTGGGATCCGGGGGGGTACCGTCGGGACCCAGTACTTC
TRBD1 | TRBJ2-5 | TRBV2 | NA | CASSIRDRGRDLGETQYF | TGTGCCAGCAGTATCCGGGACAGGGGACGCGATTTAGGAGAGACCCAGTACTTC
NA | TRBJ1-1 | TRBV9 | NA | CASSVDGQGMNTEAFF | TGTGCCAGCAGCGTTGATGGGCAGGGAATGAACACTGAAGCTTTCTTT
NA | TRBJ2-7 | TRBV2 | NA | CASSEAGPGNSYEQYF | TGTGCCAGCAGTGAGGCGGGCCCCGGGAACTCCTACGAGCAGTACTTC
NA | TRBJ1-1 | TRBV7-8 | few | CASSLGRLNMNTEAFF | TGTGCCAGCAGCTTAGGACGTCTAAACATGAACACTGAAGCTTTCTTT
NA | TRBJ2-7 | TRBV20-1 | NA | CSARDLGGSSYEQYF | TGCAGTGCTAGAGATCTGGGCGGAAGCTCCTACGAGCAGTACTTC
NA | TRBJ2-6 | TRBV27 | NA | CASSPLSPGANVLTF | TGTGCCAGCAGTCCTCTGTCCCCTGGGGCCAACGTCCTGACTTTC
TRBD1 | TRBJ1-2 | TRBV10-3 | NA | CAISPPDPGGYGYTF | TGTGCCATCAGTCCACCAGACCCAGGGGGCTATGGCTACACCTTC
TRBD1 | TRBJ2-7 | TRBV11-2 | few | CASSFSRGNYEQYF | TGTGCCAGCAGCTTCTCCAGGGGGAACTACGAGCAGTACTTC
NA | TRBJ1-1 | TRBV20-1 | many | CSASDPDTEAFF | TGCAGTGCCTCGGACCCGGACACTGAAGCTTTCTTT
NA | TRBJ2-2 | TRBV7-8 | many | CASSLWAGVSSTGELFF | TGTGCCAGCAGCTTATGGGCTGGGGTGTCTTCCACCGGGGAGCTGTTTTTT
NA | TRBJ1-5 | TRBV7-8 | NA | CASSSPRETACNQPQHF | TGTGCCAGCAGCTCCCCCCGCGAGACGGCCTGCAATCAGCCCCAGCATTTT
NA | TRBJ1-4 | TRBV4-3 | few | CASSVGGSQGEKLFF | TGCGCCAGCAGCGTTGGTGGGTCTCAAGGCGAAAAACTGTTTTTT